These T cell receptor beta chains were read from a single sample in a study of T cell responses to AZD1222 COVID-19 vaccine. Only in-frame clones appear in the TCRdb table, and some are missing; sequencing was by immunoSEQ multiplex PCR. The sample lists 200,000 to 300,000 clones, approximately 93% seen once, with 0.5% to 0.7% in the top ten. The sequenced sample was peripheral blood, obtained on day 0 of AZD1222 vaccination. Every receptor here comes from an adult in good health. Both conserved end residues are trimmed from each CDR3. A D gene is named only where the DNA matches it firmly. Where a row states a size, it is once, few, many or the class of an expanded clone; other rows omit it.

d_call clone_size j_call v_call cdr3_aa
TRBD1 - TRBJ1-2 TRBV5-4 ASSLRTGGGYGYT
- - TRBJ2-2 TRBV7-6 ASSLEGGTGELF
- - TRBJ2-5 TRBV6-5 ASGRTVGSETQY
- - TRBJ2-3 TRBV5-6 ASSLRVDTQY
TRBD1 - TRBJ2-3 TRBV2 ASSGYRGTDTQY
TRBD1 - TRBJ1-2 TRBV10-3 ATMGQGEPYT
- - TRBJ2-7 TRBV27 ASSPRYGGPDEQY
TRBD2 - TRBJ2-2 TRBV9 ASSLYSGRGAGELF
- - TRBJ2-2 TRBV28 ASRTEGLVGELF
TRBD2 - TRBJ2-3 TRBV5-1 ASSLAGTSGADTQY
- - TRBJ2-7 TRBV7-3 ASSEGLSSYEQY
TRBD1 - TRBJ2-7 TRBV18 ASSPRQGHREQY
- - TRBJ2-2 TRBV10-3 AIRYGRGEGELF
TRBD2 once TRBJ2-7 TRBV9 ASSTHRGGSSYEQY
- - TRBJ2-1 TRBV5-1 ASRLQQPSPYNEQF
- - TRBJ1-2 TRBV27 ASSYRAGSGYT
TRBD1 once TRBJ1-2 TRBV30 ACLRPGGHGYT
- - TRBJ2-5 TRBV9 ASSVEGARETQY
- - TRBJ2-6 TRBV5-4 ASSLDLSGANVLT
TRBD1 - TRBJ1-6 TRBV7-9 ASSSGTGISPLH
- - TRBJ2-4 TRBV6-5 ASSFRVSKNIQY
- - TRBJ1-4 TRBV25-1 ASTTDGRGEKLF
- - TRBJ2-1 TRBV28 ASSPVRGYNEQF
- - TRBJ1-5 TRBV7-2 ASSLNYNQPQH
TRBD2 - TRBJ2-3 TRBV30 AWTSGSTDTQY
- few TRBJ2-4 TRBV28 ASSPGRGIKNIQY
- - TRBJ2-2 TRBV4-1 ASSQGGKSGELF
TRBD2 - TRBJ2-1 TRBV12-3/TRBV12-4 ASSLGSGSQF
- - TRBJ2-7 TRBV20-1 SASQLNEQY
- once TRBJ1-2 TRBV29-1 SVGGDTRGYT
TRBD1 - TRBJ2-2 TRBV6-6 ASRQPGQPNTGELF
- - TRBJ2-1 TRBV5-1 ASIPQGSWEQF
TRBD1 few TRBJ1-5 TRBV30 AWSRTGAGNQPQH
TRBD2 once TRBJ2-7 TRBV27 ASSPQRGPYEQY
- - TRBJ1-1 TRBV5-1 ASSLIVEGSEAF
- - TRBJ2-7 TRBV3-1/TRBV3-2 ASSQAWGWGSYEQY
TRBD2 - TRBJ2-7 TRBV2 ASNKVGGREQY
- - TRBJ2-5 TRBV19 ASSITLAQTQY
- - TRBJ1-1 TRBV19 ASTKGTENTEAF
- - TRBJ2-3 TRBV27 ASSFPHSTDTQY
TRBD1 - TRBJ1-4 TRBV10-3 AISELGQGGEKLF
- - TRBJ1-2 TRBV27 ASSPLTGGGGYT
- - TRBJ1-6 TRBV4-3 ASSQGSAGSPLH
TRBD2 - TRBJ2-3 TRBV6-5 ASSYRLAGGRDTQY
- - TRBJ2-5 TRBV29-1 SVGDKYQETQY
- - TRBJ2-2 TRBV9 ASSVAWAGGTGELF
- once TRBJ1-4 TRBV5-4 ASSSEGKEKLF
- - TRBJ2-6 TRBV5-5 ASSSTPSGANVLT
- - TRBJ1-3 TRBV10-2 ASRVGDLSGNTIY
TRBD1 - TRBJ2-7 TRBV5-4 ASSQDRVYEQY
- - TRBJ2-7 TRBV15 ATSSERGSSYEQY
- - TRBJ1-2 TRBV4-1 ASSHGGSGANYGYT
- - TRBJ2-2 TRBV5-1 ASSLGNTGELF
- - TRBJ1-2 TRBV4-1 ASSQGNSLGIYGYT
TRBD2 - TRBJ2-7 TRBV6-1 ASSDRGGRAFIPNYEQY
- - TRBJ1-1 TRBV2 ASTRWGVEAF
TRBD1 - TRBJ1-6 TRBV5-1 ASSLGGQGGSPLH